One sample yielded the 25 T cell receptor beta chains listed below, sequenced in a study of T cells in Graves' hyperthyroidism and ophthalmopathy. Amplification targeted TCR beta CDR3 regions from RNA transcripts. Initially, a first-round RT-PCR of the TCR CDR3 employed the HTBI primer set. TCRdb fed the multiplex PCR reads into MiXCR, producing one record per CDR3 protein. The profile shows a few hundred thousand distinct CDR3 sequences, around 14% of them singletons. The sequenced material came from blood. The source is a woman in her late teens or twenties with Graves' hyperthyroidism that later progressed to Graves' ophthalmopathy.

This clonotype has only a few counts. The chain joins TRBV19 to TRBJ2-7, with TRBD2 matching over 8 bases. Germline V lookup: CDR1 LNHDA, CDR2 SQIVND (reference sequence). The V segment lost 2 bases and the J segment 0 bases; nucleotides outside the gene matches: 3. The CDR3 spans 15 residues. The CDR3 spells CASSITTSDSYEQYF. The CDR3 DNA sequence: TGTGCCAGTAGTATAACGACTAGCGACTCCTACGAGCAGTACTTC. Complete variable domain (other parts from reference TRBV19 and TRBJ2-7): DGGITQSPKYLFRKEGQNVTLSCEQNLNHDAMYWYRQDPGQGLRLIYYSQIVNDFQKGDIAEGYSVSREKKESFPLTVTSAQKNPTAFYLCASSITTSDSYEQYFGPGTRLTVT.

This clonotype showed up many times. The V call is TRBV6-1, the J call TRBJ2-7; D ambiguous. Germline V CDR1 and CDR2: MNHNS, SASEGT. The CDR3 runs 12 residues. V was clipped by 3 bases and J by 3 bases, with 6 bases between them. This CDR3 reads CASSDWFYEQYF. The CDR3 DNA reads TGTGCCAGCAGTGATTGGTTCTACGAGCAGTACTTC.

This clonotype was seen a few times. This chain links TRBV9 with TRBJ1-2, with a possible D match to TRBD1 (5 bases). The germline gives CDR1 SGDLS, CDR2 YYNGEE. V was clipped by 2 bases and J by 8 bases, with 10 bases between them. CDR3 length equals 12 residues. CDR3 residues: CASSVVEGGYTF. In DNA, the CDR3 is TGTGCCAGCAGCGTGGTCGAGGGGGGCTACACCTTC.

This clonotype was detected once. A single base separates this from a much larger clone, so it may be a read error. The chain is built from TRBV28 and TRBJ1-1; possible D gene TRBD1, 6 bases. CDR3 size: 13 residues. The V end lost 11 bases, the J end lost 4 bases, and 17 bases lay between the germline ends. CDR1 and CDR2 (germline): MDHEN, SYDVKM. The CDR3 DNA follows: TGTGCCGTATGGGGGCCCGGGAGCACTGAAGCTTTCTTT. It specifies CAVWGPGSTEAFF. The entire variable domain, with the rest obtained from reference TRBV28 and TRBJ1-1, is as follows: DVKVTQSSRYLVKRTGEKVFLECVQDMDHENMFWYRQDPGLGLRLIYFSYDVKMKEKGDIPEGYSVSREKKERFSLILESASTNQTSMYLCAVWGPGSTEAFFGQGTRLTVV.

This clonotype was observed a handful of times. The V gene is TRBV20-1, the J gene TRBJ2-7, with 13 bases that match TRBD2. Unmatched junction bases numbered 17, after V lost 7 bases and J lost 2 bases. The CDR3 covers 18 residues. The germline gives CDR1 DFQATT, CDR2 SNEGSKA (reference sequence). The CDR3 reads CSVAPTSGGLRGAYEQYF. CDR3 nucleotide sequence: TGCAGTGTAGCCCCGACTAGCGGGGGGTTACGTGGGGCCTACGAGCAGTACTTC.

A note on this clonotype: Given a much more abundant clone one base away, this may be a read error. This chain uses TRBV5-1 with TRBJ2-7; D may be TRBD1 or TRBD2 (5 bases each). CDR1 is SGHRS and CDR2 is YFSETQ in the germline V gene. The CDR3 is made up of 14 amino acids. The CDR3, as DNA: TGCGCCAGCAGATCCCTGGACGGGACCTACGAGCCGTACTTC. Its translation: CASRSLDGTYEPYF.

This clonotype was seen repeatedly, ten times or more. V is TRBV6-1 and J is TRBJ1-5; no reliable D call. V shed 2 bases and J shed 0 bases, with 14 bases lying between them. Germline values: CDR1 MNHNS, CDR2 SASEGT. CDR3 length equals 17 residues. In nucleotides, the CDR3 is TGTGCCAGCAGTGAACCCCCCGGCGGAAATAGCAATCAGCCCCAGCATTTT. Residues: CASSEPPGGNSNQPQHF.

The sample holds many counts of this clonotype. The rearrangement links TRBV20-1 to TRBJ2-7; D might be TRBD2 (5 bases). Per germline, CDR1 DFQATT and CDR2 SNEGSKA (reference sequence). The length of the CDR3 is 13 residues. The V end lost 5 bases, the J end lost 3 bases, and 14 bases lay between the germline ends. The CDR3 reads CSAESTSFYEQYF. The DNA of the CDR3 is TGCAGTGCTGAAAGTACTAGTTTCTACGAGCAGTACTTC.

At least ten counts were recorded for this clonotype. The V and J genes are TRBV10-3 and TRBJ1-1; 9 bases match TRBD1. This CDR3 has 14 amino acids. Germline V gene sequence: CDR1 ENHRY, CDR2 SYGVKD. J lost 5 bases, V lost 6 bases, and 7 bases had no gene match. CDR3 residues: CAIRDRGTGTEAFF. The CDR3 region has the DNA TGTGCCATCAGGGACAGGGGTACGGGTACTGAAGCTTTCTTT.

This clonotype was recorded many times. The chain joins TRBV11-2 to TRBJ2-5; D gene uncertain. The germline CDR1 and CDR2 sequences are SGHAT and FQNNGV. V shed 5 bases and J shed 10 bases, with 17 bases lying between them. This CDR3 comprises 13 residues. CDR3 protein: CASSTRHGPSQYF. The CDR3, as DNA: TGTGCCAGCAGCACTCGACACGGTCCGAGCCAGTACTTC.

This clonotype has at least ten counts. DNA of the CDR3: TGTGCCAGCAGTGGAACTAGCGGGAGGAACACCGGGGAGCTGTTTTTT. This sequence encodes CASSGTSGRNTGELFF. V and J are TRBV6-1 and TRBJ2-2; 11 nucleotides line up with TRBD2. CDR1 and CDR2 from the germline V gene are MNHNS and SASEGT. CDR3 length equals 16 residues. V lost 4 bases, J lost 1 base, and 2 bases stayed unmatched.

This sequence joins TRBV29-1 and TRBJ2-1; D may be TRBD2 (5 bases). Trimming took 3 bases from V and 10 from J, leaving 16 bases between them. This CDR3 region has 13 residues. Germline V gene data show CDR1 as SQVTM and CDR2 as ANQGSEA. The CDR3 loop is CSVDYPGSKEQFF. The CDR3 DNA is TGCAGCGTTGATTATCCGGGGAGTAAAGAGCAGTTCTTC.

The V gene is TRBV5-6, the J gene TRBJ2-7; 9 bases match TRBD2. There are 20 residues in the CDR3. Germline CDR1 and CDR2: SGHDT and YYEEEE. The junction had 23 bases not matched to a gene; V was cut back by 0 bases and J by 7 bases. CDR3 DNA sequence: TGTGCCAGCAGCTTGGTAGGATTCTTCGGGACTAGCATCCCTGCGGGGGAGCAGTACTTC. Translation: CASSLVGFFGTSIPAGEQYF.

This clonotype has at least ten counts. J is TRBJ2-7 and V is TRBV13, with TRBD1 matching over 7 bases. There are 15 residues in the CDR3. Per the germline V gene, CDR1 is PRHDT and CDR2 is FYEKMQ (reference sequence). J gave up 3 bases and V 3 bases, and 8 bases lay outside the gene matches. In DNA, the CDR3 is TGTGCCAGCAGCTTTACAGGGGAACAGGGCTACGAGCAGTACTTC. Its translation is CASSFTGEQGYEQYF.

Ten or more counts support this clonotype. The chain uses TRBV3-1 and TRBJ2-3; possibly TRBD1 or TRBD2 for D (5 bases each). Looked up from germline, CDR1 is LGHDT and CDR2 is YNNKEL (reference sequence). This CDR3 comprises 15 residues. V was pared by 0 bases and J by 6 bases, with 13 bases between. CDR3 residues: CASSQDQGELDTQYF. Here the CDR3 DNA reads TGTGCCAGCAGCCAAGATCAAGGGGAGCTCGATACGCAGTATTTT.

This clonotype was seen at least ten times. The V and J genes are TRBV27 and TRBJ2-2; D is unclear. Germline V lookup: CDR1 MNHEY, CDR2 SMNVEV (reference sequence). This CDR3 has 15 residues. V was pared by 5 bases and J by 4 bases, with 14 bases between. Here the CDR3 reads CASSPGASSTGELFF. CDR3 nucleotides: TGTGCCAGCAGTCCCGGTGCTTCTTCCACCGGGGAGCTGTTTTTT.

The V call is TRBV28, the J call TRBJ2-1, with 10 bases that match TRBD2. V gave up 5 bases and J gave up 3 bases; unmatched junction bases: 7. In germline, CDR1 is MDHEN, CDR2 SYDVKM. This CDR3 spans 16 amino acids. The CDR3 sequence: CASSPPGTSDYNEQFF. The CDR3 DNA reads as TGTGCCAGCAGTCCACCCGGGACTAGCGACTACAATGAGCAGTTCTTC.

This clonotype has at least ten counts. V is TRBV28 and J is TRBJ1-1; 9 bases match TRBD1. Germline assignment: CDR1 MDHEN and CDR2 SYDVKM. This CDR3 contains 14 residues. J lost 1 base, V lost 5 bases, and 2 bases had no gene match. The CDR3 coding sequence is TGTGCCAGCAGTCACAGGGGGCGGAACACTGAAGCTTTCTTT. This sequence encodes CASSHRGRNTEAFF.

This chain uses TRBV29-1 with TRBJ2-3; D is unclear. CDR3 length: 14 residues. V gave up 7 bases and J gave up 4 bases, with 18 bases separating them. Germline V gene data show CDR1 as SQVTM and CDR2 as ANQGSEA. As DNA, the CDR3 is TGCAGCGCCAGATACAAAAAAAGTTCAGATACGCAGTATTTT. Its translation is CSARYKKSSDTQYF.

This clonotype appeared many times. The CDR3 sequence: CASSLSTGYGYTF. In DNA form, the CDR3 reads TGTGCCAGCAGTTTGTCGACAGGCTATGGCTACACCTTC. V usage is TRBV28 and J usage is TRBJ1-2, with D perhaps matching TRBD1 (6 bases). Between the trimmed V and J ends, which lost 3 bases and 4 bases, there was a span of 9 bases. The CDR3 totals 13 residues. Per the germline V gene, CDR1 is MDHEN and CDR2 is SYDVKM.

Of note for this clonotype: A much bigger clone sits one base away, suggesting this may be a read error. The chain combines TRBV3-1 with TRBJ2-1, with TRBD2 matching over 10 bases. Germline CDR1 and CDR2: LGHDT and YNNKEL (reference sequence). The junction had 4 bases not matched to a gene; V was cut back by 1 base and J by 7 bases. The CDR3 runs 15 residues. DNA for the CDR3: TGTGCCAGCAGCCAAGCCGAACTAGCGGGGAATGAGCAGTTCTTC. This translates into CASSQAELAGNEQFF.

This clonotype came up many times. The chain uses TRBV27 and TRBJ2-6, with TRBD1 matching over 12 bases. The germline gives CDR1 MNHEY, CDR2 SMNVEV (reference sequence). There are 17 residues in the CDR3. V shed 2 bases, J shed 2 bases, and the junction held 1 base outside the gene matches. DNA for the CDR3: TGTGCCAGCAGTTTAGGGACAGGGGGCGCTGGGGCCAACGTCCTGACTTTC. Translation gives CASSLGTGGAGANVLTF.

This clonotype came up many times. The chain links TRBV28 to TRBJ2-2, with 10 positions matching TRBD1. Germline V CDR1 and CDR2: MDHEN, SYDVKM. Losses at the gene ends were 4 bases for V and 3 bases for J; bases not matched to a gene: 2. CDR3 size: 15 residues. CDR3 residues: CASSSGTGDTGELFF. In DNA form, the CDR3 reads TGTGCCAGCAGTTCCGGGACAGGGGACACCGGGGAGCTGTTTTTT.

This clonotype occurred once. The rearrangement links TRBV12-3 or TRBV12-4 to TRBJ2-2, with D perhaps matching TRBD1 or TRBD2 (7 bases each). The CDR3 runs to 16 residues. The ends were cut back, 6 bases at V and 7 bases at J, with 21 bases in the middle. CDR3 sequence (DNA): TGTGCCAGCAGACGGGACAGCGGGGAGGGGGGCGGGGAGCTGTTTTTT. This encodes CASRRDSGEGGGELFF.

This clonotype was observed many times. The V call is TRBV28, the J call TRBJ2-7; tentative D call: TRBD2 (5 bases). CDR1 and CDR2 (germline): MDHEN, SYDVKM. CDR3 length: 12 residues. The V end lost 11 bases, the J end lost 4 bases, and 15 bases lay between the germline ends. In nucleotides, the CDR3 is TGTGCCTGCGGAGGATCTTTTTACGAGCAGTACTTC. Amino acid sequence: CACGGSFYEQYF.